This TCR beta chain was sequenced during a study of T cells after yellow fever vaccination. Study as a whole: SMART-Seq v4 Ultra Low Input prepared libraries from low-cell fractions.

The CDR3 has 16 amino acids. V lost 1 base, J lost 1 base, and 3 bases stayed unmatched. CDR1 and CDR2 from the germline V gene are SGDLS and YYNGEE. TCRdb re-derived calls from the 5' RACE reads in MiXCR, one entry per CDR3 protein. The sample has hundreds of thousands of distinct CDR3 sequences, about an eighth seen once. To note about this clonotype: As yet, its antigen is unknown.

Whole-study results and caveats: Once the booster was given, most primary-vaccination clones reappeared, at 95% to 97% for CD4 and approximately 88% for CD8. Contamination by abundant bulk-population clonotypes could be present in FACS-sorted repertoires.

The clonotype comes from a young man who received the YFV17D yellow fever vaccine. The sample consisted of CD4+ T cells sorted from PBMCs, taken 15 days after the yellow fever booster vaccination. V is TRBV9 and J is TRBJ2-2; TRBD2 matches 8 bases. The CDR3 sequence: CASSVRSGGNTGELFF. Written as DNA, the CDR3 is TGTGCCAGCAGCGTAAGGAGCGGGGGGAACACCGGGGAGCTGTTTTTT.